This TCR beta chain was observed in a study of sequential checkpoint blockade in melanoma. Study overall: Arm A got nivolumab then ipilimumab; arm B the reverse, 1:1. After both sequences, patients received maintenance nivolumab.

Treatment specified: randomized to nivolumab then ipilimumab (arm A) or the reverse (arm B). None of the patients previously received DNA-damaging chemotherapy. Live CD3+CD8+ CD19− CD56− cells were sorted from PBMCs. The CDR3 is 15 residues long. Per germline, CDR1 SGHRS and CDR2 YFSETQ. The junction had 1 base not matched to a gene; V was cut back by 3 bases and J by 0 bases. Measured with immunoSEQ multiplex PCR; TCRdb has only the in-frame clones, and not every one. The data hold fewer than 20,000 clones, with around four fifths observed a single time. The V and J genes are TRBV5-1 and TRBJ2-2, with 8 bases that match TRBD1. This TCR was sampled from a human donor with melanoma. The input for sequencing was CD8+ T cells sorted from blood (inferred from file names), taken from a patient given nivolumab and ipilimumab in sequence. This CDR3 is CASSSDRANTGELFF. In nucleotides, the CDR3 is TGCGCCAGCAGCTCGGACAGGGCGAACACCGGGGAGCTGTTTTTT.